This T cell receptor beta chain was captured by sequencing in a study of tumor-infiltrating lymphocytes in primary liver carcinoma. The wider study: In every tissue type, samples returned a similar yield of roughly 3.5 to 8 million productive TCRbeta reads.

Germline CDR1 is SEHNR and CDR2 is FQNEAQ (reference sequence). The CDR3 totals 13 residues. In regard to this clonotype: Antigen specificity is unknown. At one of its ends the junction is not consistent with the germline gene, which may arise from a read error.

TCR beta cDNA was made from 450 to 500 ng total RNA with a constant-region primer. TCR beta libraries came from three nested multiplex PCR rounds using slightly modified ARM-PCR. Investigators reported that the first two PCR rounds, at roughly 10 cycles each, used TRBV1-TRBV30 forward primers with a C-beta reverse primer. TCRdb redid the calling of the multiplex PCR reads with MiXCR, one entry per CDR3 protein. The repertoire includes a few hundred thousand distinct CDR3 sequences, about 50% of them detected once, and 15% to 20% sits in the top ten. Findings and caveats of the study: Bulk unsorted material prevented CD4+ and CD8+ repertoire comparison.

Unsorted whole blood served as the source of blood RNA, and germline DNA was extracted as well. The TCR was taken from a woman younger than 45 with primary liver carcinoma and hepatitis B virus infection. Specimen: peripheral blood. The V and J genes are TRBV7-9 and TRBJ2-2, with 7 nucleotides matching TRBD2. The CDR3 region has the DNA TGTGTCAGCAGCGGTAGCGGGACCGGGGAGCTGTTTTTT. Amino acid sequence: CVSSGSGTGELFF.